Each of the 32 T cell receptor beta chains below was sequenced from the same sample in a study of early T cells in non-severe SARS-CoV-2 infection. MiXCR, run by TCRdb on the 5' RACE reads, gives a single entry per CDR3 protein. The data show some 81,000 distinct CDR3 sequences, with 8.5% to 10% seen just once and roughly 4.8% held by the top ten. Sequencing input: whole blood. These receptors were collected from an adult who was a healthcare worker with PCR-confirmed SARS-CoV-2 infection or an uninfected control (not recorded which).

This clonotype was recorded a few times. The CDR3 DNA reads TGCAGTGCTAGCAGACGGGACAGGGGCGAGCAGTACTTC. Its protein is CSASRRDRGEQYF. V and J are TRBV20-1 and TRBJ2-7; 10 bases are a match to TRBD1. Germline assignment: CDR1 DFQATT and CDR2 SNEGSKA (reference sequence). V shed 3 bases, J shed 6 bases, and the junction held 5 bases outside the gene matches. There are 13 residues in the CDR3.

The chain carries TRBV9 and TRBJ2-5, with 9 bases identical to TRBD2. This CDR3 has 15 amino acids. V lost 4 bases, J lost 1 base, and 5 bases stayed unmatched. Germline assignment: CDR1 SGDLS and CDR2 YYNGEE. The CDR3 is CASSQAGGLQETQYF. DNA for the CDR3: TGTGCCAGCAGCCAGGCGGGAGGGCTCCAAGAGACCCAGTACTTC.

Only a few counts were recorded for this clonotype. The chain combines TRBV9 with TRBJ1-2, with D uncertain. This CDR3 contains 15 residues. V gave up 4 bases and J gave up 4 bases, with 17 bases separating them. Germline V gene sequence: CDR1 SGDLS, CDR2 YYNGEE. CDR3 residues: CASSPVGNSLYGYTF. As DNA, the CDR3 is TGTGCCAGCAGCCCCGTGGGGAACAGCCTCTATGGCTACACCTTC.

V is TRBV10-3 and J is TRBJ2-7, with 9 bases lining up with TRBD2. The CDR3 contains 13 residues. CDR1 is ENHRY, CDR2 SYGVKD, per germline. J gave up 8 bases and V 4 bases, and 6 bases lay outside the gene matches. The CDR3 is CAISGAGGGQQYF. As DNA, the CDR3 is TGTGCCATCAGTGGAGCGGGAGGAGGCCAGCAGTACTTC.

This clonotype appeared many times. V and J are TRBV5-4 and TRBJ2-3, with 9 bases that match TRBD1. J gave up 4 bases and V 0 bases, and 0 bases lay outside the gene matches. The length of the CDR3 is 14 residues. Germline assignment: CDR1 SGHNT and CDR2 YYREEE (reference sequence). CDR3 region: CASSLGQGADTQYF. The CDR3 DNA reads as TGTGCCAGCAGCTTGGGACAGGGGGCAGATACGCAGTATTTT.

The table lists this clonotype with a few counts. The V gene is TRBV14, the J gene TRBJ1-2; TRBD1 matches 10 bases. Germline V gives CDR1 SGHDN, CDR2 FVKESK. CDR3 size: 13 residues. V lost 7 bases to trimming and J lost 7 bases; unmatched junction nucleotides: 6. The CDR3 coding sequence is TGTGCCAGCACCCGACAGGGGGCGAGTGGCTACACCTTC. It is translated as CASTRQGASGYTF.

The chain employs TRBV7-8 and TRBJ2-7; TRBD1 agrees at 8 bases. Trimming removed 5 bases from V and 3 bases from J; junction bases left unmatched: 6. CDR1 SGHVS and CDR2 FQNEAQ come from the germline V gene. The CDR3 loop spans 14 amino acids. In DNA form, the CDR3 reads TGTGCCAGCAGCCCCTGGGGACAGGACTACGAGCAGTACTTC. It is translated as CASSPWGQDYEQYF.

The table lists this clonotype with many counts. The CDR3 nucleotides read TGTGCCTCCGGGGGACAGCCTAATGAAAAACTGTTTTTT. It yields the protein CASGGQPNEKLFF. The chain uses TRBV11-2 and TRBJ1-4; 7 positions agree with TRBD1. V lost 11 bases, J lost 3 bases, and 6 bases stayed unmatched. The CDR3 spans 13 residues. Germline V gene data show CDR1 as SGHAT and CDR2 as FQNNGV.

This clonotype has at least ten counts. This sequence joins TRBV27 and TRBJ1-5, with D perhaps matching TRBD1 (6 bases). Per germline, CDR1 MNHEY and CDR2 SMNVEV (reference sequence). The ends were cut back, 5 bases at V and 6 bases at J, with 17 bases in the middle. The CDR3 is 15 amino acids. The CDR3 protein is CASSPLSGEVQPQHF. CDR3 nucleotide sequence: TGTGCCAGCAGTCCACTTTCAGGGGAAGTTCAGCCCCAGCATTTT.

This clonotype has more than one count but fewer than ten. The CDR3 DNA follows: TGTGCCAGCAGCGCCGAAGGACTCCAAGAGACCCAGTACTTC. Translating gives CASSAEGLQETQYF. The rearrangement joins TRBV9 to TRBJ2-5; maybe TRBD2 (5 bases). The V end was cut by 3 bases, the J end by 1 base, with 10 bases between. Germline assignment: CDR1 SGDLS and CDR2 YYNGEE. The CDR3 is made up of 14 amino acids.

The chain combines TRBV10-3 with TRBJ2-5; D may match TRBD1 or TRBD2 (5 bases each). CDR1 is ENHRY and CDR2 is SYGVKD in the germline V gene. Deletions cut 6 bases from V and 8 bases from J, with 13 bases between. CDR3 size: 12 residues. The CDR3 DNA reads as TGTGCCATCAGGGGACCGGATGGTACCCAGTACTTC. Its translation: CAIRGPDGTQYF.

Relative to its sample, this clonotype is medium-sized (0.01 to 0.1%). The chain has TRBV28 and TRBJ2-7; 10 bases are shared with TRBD2. V lost 6 bases, J lost 2 bases, and 1 base stayed unmatched. Germline V gene sequence: CDR1 MDHEN, CDR2 SYDVKM. This CDR3 is built from 13 residues. CDR3 DNA: TGTGCCAGCAGACTAGCGGGGCCCTACGAGCAGTACTTC. Protein sequence: CASRLAGPYEQYF.

This clonotype occurred many times. V gene TRBV5-4 combines with J gene TRBJ2-5; 8 bases line up with TRBD1. V was clipped by 4 bases and J by 2 bases; unmatched bases: 4. Germline V lookup: CDR1 SGHNT, CDR2 YYREEE (reference sequence). The CDR3 sequence is 14 residues long. CDR3 sequence: CASSVQGGQETQYF. In DNA form, the CDR3 reads TGTGCCAGCAGCGTACAGGGGGGTCAAGAGACCCAGTACTTC.

This clonotype showed up just a few times. The rearrangement links TRBV29-1 to TRBJ2-1; D gene ambiguous. The germline V gene has CDR1 SQVTM and CDR2 ANQGSEA. Trimming pared 0 bases from V and 7 bases from J, leaving 4 bases between. The CDR3 extends over 11 amino acids. CDR3 sequence: CSVEDLNEQFF. CDR3 DNA sequence: TGCAGCGTTGAAGATCTGAATGAGCAGTTCTTC.

This clonotype was seen repeatedly, ten times or more. The V gene is TRBV28, the J gene TRBJ2-2; possibly TRBD2 for D (6 bases). Germline V lookup: CDR1 MDHEN, CDR2 SYDVKM. V was cut by 7 bases and J by 7 bases, with 13 bases left in between. The CDR3 contains 13 residues. The CDR3 DNA reads TGTGCCAGCACCGACGGAGGGTACGGGGAGCTGTTTTTT. Translated: CASTDGGYGELFF.

At least ten counts were recorded for this clonotype. The rearrangement links TRBV3-1 to TRBJ2-1; D ambiguous. CDR3 size: 15 residues. Trimming took off 2 bases at V and 6 bases at J, with 14 bases between the two ends. Germline-derived CDR1 and CDR2 are LGHDT and YNNKEL (reference sequence). As DNA, the CDR3 is TGTGCCAGCAGCCAACTAGGCTTCGCCGCCAATGAGCAGTTCTTC. Amino acids: CASSQLGFAANEQFF.

This chain uses TRBV6-1 with TRBJ2-1; 10 bases are shared with TRBD2. The germline V gene has CDR1 MNHNS and CDR2 SASEGT. CDR3 length equals 14 residues. V dropped 6 bases and J dropped 4; count of bases not matched to a gene: 3. This CDR3 reads CASRLAGEYNEQFF. CDR3 DNA sequence: TGTGCCAGCAGGCTAGCGGGGGAGTACAATGAGCAGTTCTTC.

This clonotype was seen more than once but under ten times. J is TRBJ1-1 and V is TRBV4-1, with D tentatively TRBD1 (6 bases). Trimming removed 2 bases from V and 5 bases from J, with 15 bases in between. The CDR3 extends over 15 amino acids. Germline CDR1 MGHRA, CDR2 YSYEKL. Written as DNA, the CDR3 is TGCGCCAGCAGCCAACAACAGGGAGGGTTTACTGAAGCTTTCTTT. This codes for CASSQQQGGFTEAFF.

This clonotype came up a few times. The chain joins TRBV6-1 to TRBJ2-1; D remains unclear. Per the germline V gene, CDR1 is MNHNS and CDR2 is SASEGT. The CDR3 totals 15 residues. The V end lost 1 base, the J end lost 0 bases, and 7 bases lay between the germline ends. CDR3 nucleotide sequence: TGTGCCAGCAGTGAAGGTCCGGGCTCCTACAATGAGCAGTTCTTC. Its translation is CASSEGPGSYNEQFF.

The rearrangement uses TRBV30 and TRBJ2-7; 7 bases line up with TRBD1. The CDR3 has 17 residues. Trimming cost V 3 bases and J 0 bases; bases outside gene matches: 14. The germline CDR1 and CDR2 sequences are GTSNPN and SVGIG (reference sequence). The CDR3 is CAWSRGLRTGHSYEQYF. In DNA form, the CDR3 reads TGTGCCTGGAGCCGCGGCTTGAGGACAGGCCACTCCTACGAGCAGTACTTC.

This clonotype came up a few times. The chain links TRBV27 to TRBJ2-2; D is unclear. V shed 5 bases and J shed 9 bases, with 13 bases lying between them. Per the germline V gene, CDR1 is MNHEY and CDR2 is SMNVEV (reference sequence). The CDR3 contains 13 residues. CDR3 residues: CASSLEFNRELFF. The CDR3 DNA reads as TGTGCCAGCAGTCTTGAGTTTAACCGGGAGCTGTTTTTT.

This clonotype has only a few counts. The rearrangement links TRBV28 to TRBJ1-1; 10 bases agree with TRBD1. Germline CDR1 reads MDHEN; CDR2 reads SYDVKM. V dropped 7 bases and J dropped 10; count of bases not matched to a gene: 12. The CDR3 is 14 residues long. In DNA form, the CDR3 reads TGTGCCAGCACCACTTGGACAGGGGGGATAGGAGCTTTCTTT. This translates into CASTTWTGGIGAFF.

This clonotype was picked up many times. The gene calls are TRBV20-1 and TRBJ2-1; no firm D call. The CDR3 length is 10 residues. CDR1 and CDR2 from the germline V gene are DFQATT and SNEGSKA (reference sequence). Trimming left V 2 bases short and J 6 bases short, with 2 bases between. The CDR3 sequence is CSARLNEQFF. Here the CDR3 DNA reads TGCAGTGCTAGACTCAATGAGCAGTTCTTC.

This clonotype was observed at least ten times. This sequence joins TRBV4-2 and TRBJ2-7; D not resolved. Germline assignment: CDR1 LGHNA and CDR2 YNFKEQ. Between the trimmed V and J ends, which lost 1 base and 2 bases, there was a span of 6 bases. This CDR3 has 13 amino acids. In nucleotides, the CDR3 is TGTGCCAGCAGCCAAGGCCTAGCCTACGAGCAGTACTTC. This sequence encodes CASSQGLAYEQYF.

This chain uses TRBV6-2 or TRBV6-3 with TRBJ1-1; D is possibly TRBD1 (5 bases). The ends were cut back, 2 bases at V and 3 bases at J, with 7 bases in the middle. The CDR3 covers 13 residues. Germline assignment: CDR1 MNHEY and CDR2 SVGEGT. CDR3 nucleotide sequence: TGTGCCAGCAGTTACCGGGACGACACTGAAGCTTTCTTT. Amino acids: CASSYRDDTEAFF.

CDR3 sequence: CASSPGSYEQYF. The CDR3 nucleotides are TGTGCCAGCTCACCTGGGAGCTACGAGCAGTACTTC. The chain carries TRBV18 and TRBJ2-7; D might be TRBD2 (5 bases). Germline lookup yields CDR1 KGHSH and CDR2 LQKENI. V was pared by 3 bases and J by 3 bases, with 6 bases between. The CDR3 loop spans 12 amino acids.

In its sample, this clonotype was seen many times. This chain links TRBV12-3 or TRBV12-4 with TRBJ2-4, with D uncertain. Deletions cut 6 bases from V and 6 bases from J, with 6 bases between. This CDR3 contains 11 residues. The CDR3 is CASSFSNIQYF. CDR3 DNA sequence: TGTGCCAGCAGCTTTTCAAACATTCAGTACTTC.

The chain is built from TRBV9 and TRBJ2-3; unclear D gene. The V end was cut by 4 bases, the J end by 5 bases, with 11 bases between. Looked up from germline, CDR1 is SGDLS and CDR2 is YYNGEE. There are 13 residues in the CDR3. Here the CDR3 reads CASSPNLGDTQYF. CDR3 DNA sequence: TGTGCCAGCAGCCCGAATTTGGGAGATACGCAGTATTTT.

This clonotype was seen at least ten times. This chain joins TRBV5-3 and TRBJ2-4; 11 nucleotides line up with TRBD2. TRBV5-3 is noted as an ORF with a role that remains uncertain. The CDR3 consists of 16 residues. J gave up 6 bases and V 0 bases, and 5 bases lay outside the gene matches. Here the CDR3 reads CARSLARLAGGNIQYF. CDR3 nucleotides: TGTGCCAGAAGCTTGGCCCGCCTAGCGGGAGGAAACATTCAGTACTTC.

This rearrangement joins TRBV20-1 to TRBJ1-5; D is ambiguous. There are 13 residues in the CDR3. Germline-derived CDR1 and CDR2 are DFQATT and SNEGSKA (reference sequence). Trimming cost V 5 bases and J 9 bases, with 17 bases left between them. The CDR3 here is CSASRALDRPQHF. The CDR3 DNA is TGCAGTGCTTCCCGGGCCCTTGATCGGCCCCAGCATTTT.

This clonotype was recorded many times. V is TRBV27 and J is TRBJ2-4; possibly TRBD1 for D (6 bases). Germline V gene sequence: CDR1 MNHEY, CDR2 SMNVEV (reference sequence). V was trimmed by 11 bases and J by 8 bases, leaving 22 bases between them. There are 14 residues in the CDR3. CDR3 protein: CAPAFTGWWDIQYF. The CDR3 DNA reads TGTGCCCCCGCGTTTACAGGGTGGTGGGACATTCAGTACTTC.

The gene calls are TRBV29-1 and TRBJ2-7; perhaps TRBD1 as D (6 bases). The CDR3 length is 11 residues. The germline V gene has CDR1 SQVTM and CDR2 ANQGSEA. The V end lost 3 bases, the J end lost 5 bases, and 8 bases lay between the germline ends. The CDR3 nucleotides read TGCAGCGTTGACACAGGGAACGAGCAGTACTTC. It specifies CSVDTGNEQYF.